The 20 T cell receptor beta chains below all came from one sample that was sequenced in a study of naive and memory T cell subsets. The library had UMIs added by 3' ligation of an oligonucleotide to TCR cDNA. Ligated cDNA underwent four rounds of PCR with nested alpha and beta constant region primers and SP2. MiXCR was run by TCRdb on the 5' RACE reads, yielding one entry per CDR3 protein. The table lists about 59,000 distinct CDR3 sequences, 6% to 8.5% of them singletons. These receptors originate from a female donor in good health.

The V and J genes are TRBV29-1 and TRBJ2-1, with 7 bases identical to TRBD1. J was trimmed by 0 bases and V by 6 bases; bases with no gene match: 5. CDR1 and CDR2 from the germline V gene are SQVTM and ANQGSEA. CDR3 length: 14 residues. CDR3 nucleotides: TGCAGCGTAACGGACAGGAGCTCCTACAATGAGCAGTTCTTC. Amino acids: CSVTDRSSYNEQFF.

There are many counts of this clonotype. This chain connects TRBV2 to TRBJ1-1; TRBD1 agrees at 10 bases. Looked up from germline, CDR1 is SNHLY and CDR2 is FYNNEI. Trimming at V came to 6 bases and at J to 1 base, leaving 11 bases not matched to a gene. The CDR3 loop spans 17 amino acids. The DNA for the CDR3 is TGTGCCAGCAGCCTGACAGGGGGCGCGATAACGAACACTGAAGCTTTCTTT. Amino acids: CASSLTGGAITNTEAFF.

This clonotype was found many times. This sequence joins TRBV29-1 and TRBJ2-7; D gene unclear. The germline CDR1 and CDR2 sequences are SQVTM and ANQGSEA. V was shortened by 5 bases and J by 0 bases, with 14 bases between the two germline ends. This CDR3 has 14 amino acids. The CDR3 DNA is TGCAGCGTTACCCCCGGGCGTACCTCCTACGAGCAGTACTTC. Its protein is CSVTPGRTSYEQYF.

A note on this clonotype: A much larger clone lies one base from this, so it may be a read error. This chain joins TRBV29-1 and TRBJ2-3; D is uncertain. V lost 6 bases and J lost 7, with 8 bases in between. This CDR3 has 10 amino acids. CDR1 and CDR2 (germline): SQVTM, ANQGSEA. For the CDR3, the DNA is TGCAGCGTCGGGCGAAATACGCAGTATTTT. The encoded protein is CSVGRNTQYF.

The table lists this clonotype with many counts. This chain connects TRBV20-1 to TRBJ2-7; D gene uncertain. The V end lost 3 bases, the J end lost 6 bases, and 21 bases lay between the germline ends. Germline values: CDR1 DFQATT, CDR2 SNEGSKA (reference sequence). This CDR3 is built from 15 residues. The CDR3 DNA is TGCAGTGCTAGGTTGGTCACCACGACAAAGGTCGAGCAGTACTTC. This gives the protein CSARLVTTTKVEQYF.

V and J are TRBV11-2 and TRBJ1-2; D unclear. This CDR3 comprises 16 residues. Trimming pared 4 bases from V and 4 bases from J, leaving 19 bases between. Germline CDR1 SGHAT, CDR2 FQNNGV. As DNA, the CDR3 is TGTGCCAGCAGCTCGCCCGACTTATTACCTGTCTATGGCTACACCTTC. Translated: CASSSPDLLPVYGYTF.

In its sample, this clonotype was seen many times. The chain recombines TRBV16 with TRBJ1-4; 8 bases are a match to TRBD1. The CDR3 loop spans 16 amino acids. The germline gives CDR1 KGHSY, CDR2 FQNENV. V was clipped by 3 bases and J by 5 bases; unmatched bases: 8. CDR3: CASSQRPGQENEKLFF. CDR3 DNA: TGTGCCAGCAGCCAGCGGCCGGGACAGGAGAATGAAAAACTGTTTTTT. The full variable domain, with the rest looked up from reference TRBV16 and TRBJ1-4, is GEEVAQTPKHLVRGEGQKAKLYCAPIKGHSYVFWYQQVLKNEFKFLISFQNENVFDETGMPKERFSAKCLPNSPCSLEIQATKLEDSAVYFCASSQRPGQENEKLFFGSGTQLSVL.

This clonotype was recorded a few times. This CDR3 is CASSLATSGTGELFF. CDR3 nucleotides: TGTGCCAGCAGCTTGGCCACTAGCGGCACCGGGGAGCTGTTTTTT. The chain combines TRBV5-5 with TRBJ2-2, with 8 bases identical to TRBD2. The CDR3 loop spans 15 amino acids. V shed 0 bases and J 4 bases; nucleotides not matched to a gene: 2. The V gene's germline CDR1 is SGHKS and CDR2 YYEKEE (reference sequence).

The chain couples TRBV2 to TRBJ2-3; TRBD1 agrees at 9 bases. The CDR3 covers 14 residues. In germline, CDR1 is SNHLY, CDR2 FYNNEI. Trimming at V came to 4 bases and at J to 5 bases, leaving 4 bases not matched to a gene. As DNA, the CDR3 is TGTGCCAGCAGTGTACAGGGGGCAGGAGATACGCAGTATTTT. Translated, it gives CASSVQGAGDTQYF.

CDR3 coding DNA: TGTGCCAGCAGTTTTGACACCGGGGAGCTGTTTTTT. Translating gives CASSFDTGELFF. This chain joins TRBV12-3 or TRBV12-4 and TRBJ2-2; D remains ambiguous. The V and J ends lost 3 bases and 3 bases respectively, with 2 bases between them. CDR3 length: 12 amino acids.

This clonotype occurred many times. This chain joins TRBV7-8 and TRBJ2-2; D tentatively reads TRBD1 or TRBD2 (6 bases each). CDR3 length equals 20 residues. Trimming stripped 7 bases from V and 2 bases from J, with 29 bases between. The germline gives CDR1 SGHVS, CDR2 FQNEAQ. The CDR3 DNA reads TGTGCCAGCATCCGCGGAGGGGGTGAGGCAGCGCGTAGTAACACCGGGGAGCTGTTTTTT. Translation gives CASIRGGGEAARSNTGELFF.

This chain uses TRBV5-5 with TRBJ2-7; 8 nucleotides line up with TRBD1. With V trimmed by 6 bases and J by 2 bases, 4 bases remained unmatched. The CDR3 loop spans 13 amino acids. Looked up from germline, CDR1 is SGHKS and CDR2 is YYEKEE (reference sequence). The CDR3 nucleotides read TGTGCCAGCACCGGGACAGGAACCTACGAGCAGTACTTC. It translates to CASTGTGTYEQYF.

In its sample, this clonotype was seen a few times. DNA for the CDR3: TGTGCCAGCAGCCAACCCCAGGGGCAGGGGTTCCCTGAAGCTTTCTTT. As protein: CASSQPQGQGFPEAFF. The rearrangement links TRBV4-2 to TRBJ1-1; D possibly corresponds to TRBD1 (6 bases). The germline CDR1 and CDR2 sequences are LGHNA and YNFKEQ. Trimming stripped 2 bases from V and 6 bases from J, with 19 bases between. This CDR3 has 16 residues.

The table lists this clonotype with many counts. The chain recombines TRBV27 with TRBJ2-3; 8 nucleotides agree with TRBD2. The CDR3 covers 19 residues. The ends lost 6 bases at V and 0 bases at J; junction bases unmatched: 17. CDR1 is MNHEY, CDR2 SMNVEV, per germline (reference sequence). CDR3 nucleotides: TGTGCCAGCAGCCGCAAGGGGCGGGGGGCCCGATCTAGCACAGATACGCAGTATTTT. Protein product: CASSRKGRGARSSTDTQYF.

This clonotype was seen ten or more times. The J gene is TRBJ1-1, the V gene TRBV12-3 or TRBV12-4, with TRBD1 identical over 7 bases. The V and J ends lost 4 bases and 0 bases, in that order; junction bases with no gene match: 8. The CDR3 extends over 16 amino acids. This CDR3 reads CASSSPTGTMNTEAFF. The CDR3 nucleotides read TGTGCCAGCAGTTCCCCGACAGGGACTATGAACACTGAAGCTTTCTTT.

This clonotype has just a few counts. CDR3 loop: CASSRGVGNQPQHF. CDR3 DNA: TGTGCCAGCAGCCGTGGGGTCGGCAATCAGCCCCAGCATTTT. The chain combines TRBV3-1 with TRBJ1-5; D is unresolved. With 4 bases removed from V and 2 bases from J, the gap between germline ends came to 9 bases. Germline CDR1 reads LGHDT; CDR2 reads YNNKEL (reference sequence). There are 14 residues in the CDR3.

The chain joins TRBV6-1 to TRBJ2-1; 7 bases match TRBD2. The germline CDR1 and CDR2 sequences are MNHNS and SASEGT. The CDR3 runs to 13 residues. Trimming took 8 bases from V and 7 from J; bases not matched to a gene: 8. CDR3 in DNA: TGTGCCAGCCGAACGTGGGGAGGGAATGAGCAGTTCTTC. This gives the protein CASRTWGGNEQFF.

This clonotype was picked up many times. The chain is built from TRBV28 and TRBJ2-7; 7 bases align to TRBD1. The germline gives CDR1 MDHEN, CDR2 SYDVKM. The ends lost 4 bases at V and 6 bases at J; junction bases unmatched: 15. There are 16 residues in the CDR3. The CDR3 DNA sequence: TGTGCCAGCAGTTCCGTGCTTGACAGGGTTGGATTCGAGCAGTACTTC. Amino acids: CASSSVLDRVGFEQYF.

There are a few counts of this clonotype. V is TRBV7-9 and J is TRBJ1-1; TRBD1 agrees at 9 bases. The CDR3 extends over 15 amino acids. Germline V gives CDR1 SEHNR, CDR2 FQNEAQ (reference sequence). J gave up 4 bases and V 4 bases, and 7 bases lay outside the gene matches. CDR3 in DNA: TGTGCCAGCAGCTCGGATTCGACAGGGGGCACTGAAGCTTTCTTT. Amino acid sequence: CASSSDSTGGTEAFF.

The chain has TRBV12-3 or TRBV12-4 and TRBJ1-2; D might be TRBD1 (5 bases). V lost 6 bases, J lost 0 bases, and 8 bases lay in between. CDR3 length: 13 amino acids. The CDR3 nucleotides are TGTGCCAGCAGCCAACAGGCTAACTATGGCTACACCTTC. This sequence encodes CASSQQANYGYTF.